One and the same sample provided the 21 T cell receptor beta chains below, sequenced in a study of metastatic and nonmetastatic thyroid tumors. Treatment of any kind had been given to no patient before thyroid surgery. TCRdb called clones again from the PCR reads with MiXCR. The table lists some 16,000 clones, 20% to 25% of them singletons. Sequenced input: tumor tissue. Receptor source: a male donor with papillary thyroid cancer or a benign thyroid nodule (not recorded which). Some clones in this sample may be carry-over from other donors' samples.

The sample holds a few counts of this clone. This chain uses TRBV6-5 with TRBJ2-7; TRBD1 aligns across 7 bases. The V gene end was trimmed by 2 bases and the J gene end by 1 base; junction bases not matched to a gene: 14. This CDR3 has 18 amino acids. Germline assignment: CDR1 MNHEY and CDR2 SVGAGI. The DNA for the CDR3 is TGTGCCAGCAGTTACGTTCATCTAGGGACAGAGATTTCCTACGAGCAGTACTTC. This codes for CASSYVHLGTEISYEQYF.

In this sample, this clone turned up many times. This chain joins TRBV6-2 or TRBV6-3 and TRBJ1-5; possibly TRBD1 for D (6 bases). The CDR3 runs to 15 residues. V lost 7 bases, J lost 1 base, and 14 bases lay in between. CDR1 and CDR2 (germline): MNHEY, SVGEGT. CDR3 loop: CASTIQGGSNQPQHF. For the CDR3, the DNA is TGTGCCAGCACCATACAGGGTGGAAGCAATCAGCCCCAGCATTTT.

This clone is medium-sized (0.01 to 0.1%) within its sample. This sequence joins TRBV19 and TRBJ1-1; D is possibly TRBD1 (6 bases). The CDR3 contains 13 residues. Trimming took off 4 bases at V and 5 bases at J, with 11 bases between the two ends. The V gene's germline CDR1 is LNHDA and CDR2 SQIVND (reference sequence). CDR3: CASSSFRGTEAFF. CDR3 nucleotide sequence: TGTGCCAGTAGTAGTTTCAGGGGTACTGAAGCTTTCTTT. Based on the CDR3 plus reference TRBV19 and TRBJ1-1, the full variable domain is DGGITQSPKYLFRKEGQNVTLSCEQNLNHDAMYWYRQDPGQGLRLIYYSQIVNDFQKGDIAEGYSVSREKKESFPLTVTSAQKNPTAFYLCASSSFRGTEAFFGQGTRLTVV.

This clone was seen at least ten times. The J gene is TRBJ2-5, the V gene TRBV28; D not resolved. Per germline, CDR1 MDHEN and CDR2 SYDVKM. Trimming left V 3 bases short and J 4 bases short, with 12 bases between. This CDR3 is built from 14 residues. CDR3 sequence reads: CASSFRDGRETQYF. The CDR3 region has the DNA TGTGCCAGCAGTTTTAGGGATGGTAGAGAGACCCAGTACTTC.

Of note for this clone: At one boundary the junction diverges from the germline segment, which might be a read error. The gene calls are TRBV19 and TRBJ2-5, with TRBD2 identical over 8 bases. The CDR3 is 14 amino acids. Germline CDR1 LNHDA, CDR2 SQIVND (reference sequence). The CDR3 DNA reads TGTGCCAGCCACGGGGGGGCTTTAGGAGAGACCCGGTACTTC. As protein: CASHGGALGETRYF.

In its sample, this clone was seen many times. The chain combines TRBV9 with TRBJ2-1; D remains ambiguous. This CDR3 has 13 residues. Germline V lookup: CDR1 SGDLS, CDR2 YYNGEE. The ends were cut back, 4 bases at V and 5 bases at J, with 10 bases in the middle. In nucleotides, the CDR3 is TGTGCCAGCAGCACAACTTTGGACAATGAGCAGTTCTTC. It codes for CASSTTLDNEQFF.

About this clone: At one end the junction does not follow the germline gene, possibly because of a read error. Other DNA variants within this sample encode the same CDR3. The chain couples TRBV29-1 to TRBJ2-3; 7 bases are shared with TRBD2. The CDR3 totals 14 residues. Germline CDR1 SQVTM, CDR2 ANQGSEA. DNA for the CDR3: TGCAGCGTTGAGGGGCGGGGAGGGTCAGATACTCAGTATTTT. This sequence encodes CSVEGRGGSDTQYF.

The rearrangement uses TRBV30 and TRBJ1-4; D unresolved. Trimming cost V 8 bases and J 12 bases, with 19 bases left between them. In germline, CDR1 is GTSNPN, CDR2 SVGIG (reference sequence). The CDR3 is 12 amino acids. The CDR3 DNA is TGTGCCCGGAAGGGAGTCCGGGCGGAACTGTTTTTT. Residues: CARKGVRAELFF. Drawing the rest from reference TRBV30 and TRBJ1-4, the complete variable domain is SQTIHQWPATLVQPVGSPLSLECTVEGTSNPNLYWYRQAAGRGLQLLFYSVGIGQISSEVPQNLSASRPQDRQFILSSKKLLLSDSGFYLCARKGVRAELFFGSGTQLSVL.

The CDR3 region has the DNA TGCGCCAGCAGCGACCCCGCCGCTGGAAACACCATATATTTT. Translated, it gives CASSDPAAGNTIYF. The chain has TRBV5-1 and TRBJ1-3; D gene ambiguous. CDR1 is SGHRS, CDR2 YFSETQ, per germline. Deletions cut 4 bases from V and 2 bases from J, with 10 bases between. CDR3 length equals 14 residues.

This chain connects TRBV7-6 to TRBJ1-2; TRBD1 agrees at 8 bases. Germline CDR1 reads SGHVS; CDR2 reads FNYEAQ. V lost 4 bases, J lost 4 bases, and 2 bases stayed unmatched. This CDR3 contains 13 residues. CDR3 residues: CASSSGQGYGYTF. The CDR3 DNA follows: TGTGCCAGCAGCTCAGGACAGGGCTATGGCTACACCTTC.

Points on this clone: At one end, the junction sequence differs from germline, possibly due to a read error. The rearrangement joins TRBV24-1 to TRBJ2-2, with D tentatively TRBD1 (6 bases). From germline, CDR1 is KGHDR and CDR2 SFDVKD. The CDR3 is 18 residues long. The CDR3 coding sequence is TGTGCCACTAGTGACCCCACGTCCTGGACAGTCTACACCGGGGAGCTGTTTTTT. This encodes CATSDPTSWTVYTGELFF.

This clone was seen many times. The CDR3 coding sequence is TGTGCCAGCAGCCCAGGGTTTGGAAACACCATATATTTT. Residues: CASSPGFGNTIYF. The V and J genes are TRBV9 and TRBJ1-3; D might be TRBD1 (5 bases). Trimming took 4 bases from V and 3 from J, leaving 8 bases between them. Per the germline V gene, CDR1 is SGDLS and CDR2 is YYNGEE. This CDR3 is 13 amino acids long.

The chain couples TRBV30 to TRBJ2-3, with 10 positions matching TRBD2. Germline CDR1 GTSNPN, CDR2 SVGIG (reference sequence). Trimming at V came to 4 bases and at J to 3 bases, leaving 7 bases not matched to a gene. There are 15 residues in the CDR3. DNA of the CDR3: TGTGCCTGGATGCCTAGCGGGAGAGCGACAGATACGCAGTATTTT. Protein product: CAWMPSGRATDTQYF.

On this clone itself: Other DNA sequences in this specimen translate into the identical CDR3. The chain has TRBV20-1 and TRBJ2-2; TRBD2 might be the D (5 bases). Germline loops: CDR1 DFQATT, CDR2 SNEGSKA (reference sequence). Trimming shortened V by 5 bases and J by 11 bases, and 9 bases separated the two germline ends. This CDR3 is 10 amino acids long. CDR3 nucleotides: TGCAGTGCTGCAAGCGGTGAGCTGTTTTTT. This gives the protein CSAASGELFF.

This clone was counted ten times or more. The chain uses TRBV29-1 and TRBJ2-1, with 8 bases that match TRBD1. The junction had 17 bases not matched to a gene; V was cut back by 5 bases and J by 8 bases. Germline assignment: CDR1 SQVTM and CDR2 ANQGSEA. This CDR3 region has 16 residues. CDR3 protein: CSVLAVDRAPSDEQFF. CDR3 in DNA: TGCAGCGTTTTGGCGGTGGACAGGGCCCCCTCGGATGAGCAGTTCTTC.

This clone was picked up many times. A read error is possible here, since a much larger clone lies one base away. This chain joins TRBV20-1 and TRBJ1-5; D is unclear. CDR3 length equals 18 residues. CDR1 and CDR2 (germline): DFQATT, SNEGSKA (reference sequence). This CDR3 is CSARFGRVSFYSNQSQHF. The DNA of the CDR3 is TGCAGTGCTAGATTTGGCAGAGTAAGCTTCTATAGCAATCAGTCCCAGCATTTT.

In its sample, this clone was seen a few times. J is TRBJ2-2 and V is TRBV25-1, with D maybe TRBD2 (5 bases). The CDR3 sequence is 17 residues long. Germline V lookup: CDR1 MGHDK, CDR2 SYGVNS. CDR3 amino acids: CDRSENDLGANTGELFF. The CDR3 coding sequence is TGTGACAGAAGTGAAAATGATCTCGGGGCGAACACCGGGGAGCTGTTTTTT.

The table lists this clone with many counts. A read error may be the cause here, since a much bigger clone is one base away. The same CDR3 also results from other DNA sequences found in this sample. The chain has TRBV25-1 and TRBJ2-2, with 8 positions matching TRBD2. Germline CDR1 and CDR2: MGHDK and SYGVNS. The CDR3 is 15 residues long. The CDR3 region is CASSGGISNTGGLFF. The CDR3 DNA reads TGTGCCAGCTCGGGGGGGATTTCGAACACCGGGGGGCTGTTTTTT.

This clone came up many times. The rearrangement uses TRBV20-1 and TRBJ2-7, with unresolved D. The germline CDR1 and CDR2 sequences are DFQATT and SNEGSKA (reference sequence). Deletions cut 1 base from V and 1 base from J, with 5 bases between. CDR3 length: 12 amino acids. The CDR3 region has the DNA TGCAGTGCTAGAGCACAGTCCTACGAGCAGTACTTC. Translating it yields CSARAQSYEQYF.

V is TRBV6-1 and J is TRBJ2-2; TRBD1 or TRBD2 may be the D gene (5 bases each). Germline values: CDR1 MNHNS, CDR2 SASEGT. There are 13 residues in the CDR3. Trimming took 7 bases from V and 3 from J, leaving 9 bases between them. The CDR3 protein is CASTGPYTGELFF. The CDR3 nucleotides are TGTGCCAGCACGGGACCCTACACCGGGGAGCTGTTTTTT.

This clone was detected ten times or more. This sample includes further DNA sequences coding for the same CDR3. The rearrangement uses TRBV6-1 and TRBJ2-2; the match to TRBD1 covers 8 bases. The V gene end was trimmed by 7 bases and the J gene end by 0 bases; junction bases not matched to a gene: 4. The CDR3 sequence is 15 residues long. Germline values: CDR1 MNHNS, CDR2 SASEGT. The CDR3: CASTPGQANTGELFF. CDR3 coding DNA: TGTGCCAGCACCCCGGGACAGGCGAACACCGGGGAGCTGTTTTTT.